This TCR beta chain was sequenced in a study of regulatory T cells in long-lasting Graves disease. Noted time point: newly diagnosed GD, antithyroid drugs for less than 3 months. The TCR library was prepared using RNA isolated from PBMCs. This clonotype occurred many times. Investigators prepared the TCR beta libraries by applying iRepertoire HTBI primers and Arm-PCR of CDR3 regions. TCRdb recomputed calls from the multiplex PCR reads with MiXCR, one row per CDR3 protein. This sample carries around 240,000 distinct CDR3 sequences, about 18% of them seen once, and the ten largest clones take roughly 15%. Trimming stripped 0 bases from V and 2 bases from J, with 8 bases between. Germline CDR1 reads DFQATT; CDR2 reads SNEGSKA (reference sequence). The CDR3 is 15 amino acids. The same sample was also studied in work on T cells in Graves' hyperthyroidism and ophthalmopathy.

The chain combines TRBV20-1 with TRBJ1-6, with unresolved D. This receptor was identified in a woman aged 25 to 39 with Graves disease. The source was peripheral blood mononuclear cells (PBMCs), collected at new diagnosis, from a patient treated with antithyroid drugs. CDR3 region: CSARDDAAYNSPLHF. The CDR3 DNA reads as TGCAGTGCTAGAGATGATGCAGCCTATAATTCACCCCTCCACTTT.